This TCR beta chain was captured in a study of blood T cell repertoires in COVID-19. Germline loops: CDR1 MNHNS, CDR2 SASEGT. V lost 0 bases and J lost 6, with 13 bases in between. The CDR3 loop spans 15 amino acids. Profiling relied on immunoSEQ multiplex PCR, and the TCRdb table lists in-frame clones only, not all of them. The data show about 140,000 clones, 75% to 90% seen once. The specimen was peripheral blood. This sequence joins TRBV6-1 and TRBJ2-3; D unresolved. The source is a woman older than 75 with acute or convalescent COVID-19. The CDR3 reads CASSEATVPWDTQYF. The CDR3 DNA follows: TGTGCCAGCAGTGAAGCAACGGTCCCCTGGGATACGCAGTATTTT.